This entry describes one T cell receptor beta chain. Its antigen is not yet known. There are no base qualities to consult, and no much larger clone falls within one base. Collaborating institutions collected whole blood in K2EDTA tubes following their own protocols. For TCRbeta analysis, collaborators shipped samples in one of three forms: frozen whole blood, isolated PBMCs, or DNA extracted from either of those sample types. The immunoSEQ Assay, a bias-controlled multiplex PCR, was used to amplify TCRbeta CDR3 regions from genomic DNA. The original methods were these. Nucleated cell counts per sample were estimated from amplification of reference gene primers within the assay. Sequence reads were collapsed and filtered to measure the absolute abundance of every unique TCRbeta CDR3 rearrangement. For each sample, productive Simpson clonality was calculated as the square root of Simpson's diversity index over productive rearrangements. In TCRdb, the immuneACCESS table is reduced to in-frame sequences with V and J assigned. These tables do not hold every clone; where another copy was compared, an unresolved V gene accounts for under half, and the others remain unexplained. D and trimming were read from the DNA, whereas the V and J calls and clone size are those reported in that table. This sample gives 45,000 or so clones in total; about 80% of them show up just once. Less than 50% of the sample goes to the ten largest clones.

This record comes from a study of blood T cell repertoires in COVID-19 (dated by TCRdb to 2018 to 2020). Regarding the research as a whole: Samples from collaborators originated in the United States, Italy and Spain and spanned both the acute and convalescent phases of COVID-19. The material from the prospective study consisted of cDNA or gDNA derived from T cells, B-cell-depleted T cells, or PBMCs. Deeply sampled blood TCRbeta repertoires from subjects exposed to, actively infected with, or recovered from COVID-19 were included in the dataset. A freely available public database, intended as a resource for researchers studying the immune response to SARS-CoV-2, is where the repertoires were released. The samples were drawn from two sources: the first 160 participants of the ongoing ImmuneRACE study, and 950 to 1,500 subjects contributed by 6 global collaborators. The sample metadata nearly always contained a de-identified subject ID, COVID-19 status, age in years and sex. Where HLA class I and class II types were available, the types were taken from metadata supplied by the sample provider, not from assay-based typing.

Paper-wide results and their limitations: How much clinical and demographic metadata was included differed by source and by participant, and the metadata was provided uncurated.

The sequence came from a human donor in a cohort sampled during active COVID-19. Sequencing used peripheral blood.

The CDR3 has the sequence CASSWTATEAFF. The DNA is as follows: TGTGCCAGCAGTTGGACAGCCACTGAAGCTTTCTTT. The chain employs TRBV28 and TRBJ1-1; the D gene is possibly TRBD1, with 6 bases matching. From the cysteine up to the phenylalanine, the CDR3 has a length of 12 residues. The entry retains the CDR3 DNA only, 36 bases that are in frame from base 1. The germline ends are 7 bases apart after V is trimmed by 4 bases and J by 4 bases. CDR1 and CDR2, looked up from the germline V gene, are MDHEN and SYDVKM.